The next 11 T cell receptor beta chains were all read from a single sample in a study of T cell repertoires in cytomegalovirus infection. Via MiXCR, TCRdb re-called the reads, giving one row per CDR3 protein. This table has about 83,000 distinct CDR3 sequences, approximately 30% appearing once. No antigen has been assigned to these receptors. The specimen comprised CD8+ T cells from cultured PBMCs, sampled from culture after CMV antigen stimulation. All receptors come from a human donor in good health (CMV status not recorded). Some clones in this sample may be carry-over from other donors' samples.

This chain uses TRBV5-6 with TRBJ1-1, with D unclear. Germline-derived CDR1 and CDR2 are SGHDT and YYEEEE. The CDR3 runs to 13 residues. V was cut by 2 bases and J by 6 bases, with 11 bases left in between. The CDR3 DNA sequence: TGTGCCAGCAGCTTTGGACCCCGTTCTGAAGCTTTCTTT. Its translation: CASSFGPRSEAFF.

The V and J genes are TRBV28 and TRBJ2-1; TRBD2 matches at 13 bases. Per the germline V gene, CDR1 is MDHEN and CDR2 is SYDVKM. The V and J ends lost 6 bases and 0 bases, in that order; junction bases with no gene match: 8. This CDR3 is 18 amino acids long. The CDR3 coding sequence is TGTGCCAGCAGGGGAAGACTAGCGGGGGGCTTCTCCTACAATGAGCAGTTCTTC. Its protein product is CASRGRLAGGFSYNEQFF.

V is TRBV28 and J is TRBJ2-7; D call uncertain. The CDR3 has 10 residues. Trimming took off 2 bases at V and 5 bases at J, with 1 base between the two ends. Looked up from germline, CDR1 is MDHEN and CDR2 is SYDVKM. Here the CDR3 reads CASSLNEQYF. CDR3 coding DNA: TGTGCCAGCAGTTTAAACGAGCAGTACTTC.

This clonotype has only a few counts. This chain connects TRBV27 to TRBJ1-2; 7 bases fit TRBD1. CDR3 length: 14 residues. Germline V gene lookup returns CDR1 MNHEY and CDR2 SMNVEV (reference sequence). V gave up 2 bases and J gave up 4 bases; unmatched junction bases: 4. The CDR3 DNA reads TGTGCCAGCAGTTTAGGGGGACAGAGCTATGGCTACACCTTC. Its protein product is CASSLGGQSYGYTF.

This clonotype has a handful of counts. The chain is built from TRBV20-1 and TRBJ2-4; possible D gene TRBD2, 5 bases. The CDR3 is made up of 13 amino acids. Trimming removed 6 bases from V and 0 bases from J, with 9 bases in between. Germline CDR1 and CDR2: DFQATT and SNEGSKA (reference sequence). The CDR3 nucleotides are TGCAGTGCCAGGACTGTAGCCAAAAACATTCAGTACTTC. Its translation: CSARTVAKNIQYF.

The chain carries TRBV2 and TRBJ2-5, with D possibly matching TRBD2 (6 bases). Trimming took 3 bases from V and 5 from J, leaving 16 bases between them. CDR3 size: 15 residues. Germline lookup yields CDR1 SNHLY and CDR2 FYNNEI. The CDR3 loop is CASSERQLAPETQYF. The CDR3 nucleotides read TGTGCCAGCAGTGAGAGACAACTAGCCCCGGAGACCCAGTACTTC.

The table lists this clonotype with many counts. This chain links TRBV7-6 with TRBJ2-1; no reliable D call. The CDR3 sequence is 11 residues long. The germline CDR1 and CDR2 sequences are SGHVS and FNYEAQ. V was cut by 8 bases and J by 8 bases, with 10 bases left in between. The CDR3 DNA follows: TGTGCCAGCGGGGTAAGGGATGAGCAGTTCTTC. This codes for CASGVRDEQFF.

This clonotype was counted many times. The chain carries TRBV11-2 and TRBJ2-1, with TRBD2 identical over 9 bases. The germline gives CDR1 SGHAT, CDR2 FQNNGV. The CDR3 has 16 amino acids. Trimming took 5 bases from V and 10 from J; bases not matched to a gene: 15. The CDR3 region is CASSLSGWRGGEEQFF. The DNA for the CDR3 is TGTGCCAGCAGCCTTAGTGGGTGGCGGGGGGGAGAGGAGCAGTTCTTC.

Of note for this clonotype: This could be a read error, since a much larger clone is one nucleotide away. The chain combines TRBV4-1 with TRBJ2-1, with D perhaps given as TRBD1 or TRBD2 (5 bases each). Germline V CDR1 and CDR2: MGHRA, YSYEKL. The CDR3 is made up of 15 amino acids. This CDR3 reads CAGSRDTGPPTRQFF. The CDR3 DNA is TGCGCCGGCAGCCGAGACACGGGACCCCCGACCCGCCAGTTCTTC.

This chain connects TRBV4-1 to TRBJ1-1; D unclear. The V end lost 4 bases, the J end lost 5 bases, and 14 bases lay between the germline ends. Germline values: CDR1 MGHRA, CDR2 YSYEKL. The CDR3 contains 14 residues. In DNA form, the CDR3 reads TGCGCCAGCAGCCGCGGGGTTGATGGGACTGAAGCTTTCTTT. It specifies CASSRGVDGTEAFF.

This clonotype was counted ten times or more. The chain is built from TRBV13 and TRBJ1-1, with D uncertain. The germline CDR1 and CDR2 sequences are PRHDT and FYEKMQ (reference sequence). V lost 5 bases and J lost 2, with 12 bases in between. This CDR3 has 14 amino acids. In DNA, the CDR3 is TGTGCCAGCAGCCAGGCGGGGTCTAACACTGAAGCTTTCTTT. This translates into CASSQAGSNTEAFF.